The 29 T cell receptor beta chains listed next were all sequenced from one sample in a study of beta chain features in type 1 diabetes. cDNA synthesis used the whole RNA isolate, giving expressed TCRB sequences. Repertoires were generated with immunoSEQ multiplex PCR, while TCRdb's copy carries only in-frame clones and drops some. This table has just over 450,000 clones, roughly 30% appearing once. The sequenced material came from naive CD4+ T cells from blood. These receptors were taken from a man between 18 and 35 years old in good health.

This rearrangement joins TRBV29-1 to TRBJ2-7; D is perhaps TRBD1 (5 bases). The ends were cut back, 6 bases at V and 5 bases at J, with 14 bases in the middle. CDR3 length: 12 amino acids. Germline values: CDR1 SQVTM, CDR2 ANQGSEA. This CDR3 reads CSVEKGFDEQYF. CDR3 nucleotide sequence: TGCAGCGTGGAGAAGGGGTTCGACGAGCAGTACTTC.

This clone was seen a handful of times. The rearrangement links TRBV7-2 to TRBJ1-2; no clear D gene. CDR1 and CDR2 from the germline V gene are SGHTA and FQGNSA. Deletions cut 5 bases from V and 8 bases from J, with 15 bases between. This CDR3 contains 13 residues. This CDR3 is CASSLTDGFGYTF. The CDR3 nucleotides are TGTGCCAGCAGCCTTACGGACGGTTTCGGCTACACCTTC.

The chain is built from TRBV18 and TRBJ2-1; possibly TRBD1 for D (5 bases). V was shortened by 3 bases and J by 0 bases, with 9 bases between the two germline ends. Germline V gene data show CDR1 as KGHSH and CDR2 as LQKENI. CDR3 length equals 15 residues. The CDR3 protein is CASSPGAFSYNEQFF. In DNA, the CDR3 is TGTGCCAGCTCACCTGGGGCCTTCTCCTACAATGAGCAGTTCTTC. Supplemented by reference TRBV18 and TRBJ2-1, the full variable domain reads NAGVMQNPRHLVRRRGQEARLRCSPMKGHSHVYWYRQLPEEGLKFMVYLQKENIIDESGMPKERFSAEFPKEGPSILRIQQVVRGDSAAYFCASSPGAFSYNEQFFGPGTRLTVL.

The chain joins TRBV30 to TRBJ1-5; D remains unclear. The CDR3 length is 13 residues. Looked up from germline, CDR1 is GTSNPN and CDR2 is SVGIG (reference sequence). V lost 1 base and J lost 7, with 11 bases in between. CDR3 protein: CAWSGVANQPQHF. DNA of the CDR3: TGTGCCTGGAGTGGGGTGGCAAACCAGCCCCAGCATTTT.

Only a few counts were recorded for this clone. This chain uses TRBV15 with TRBJ1-5, with D hard to call. CDR1 LNHNV and CDR2 YYDKDF come from the germline V gene (reference sequence). This CDR3 comprises 18 residues. Trimming left V 0 bases short and J 0 bases short, with 15 bases between. Here the CDR3 reads CATSRDNRAADSNQPQHF. The CDR3 DNA sequence: TGTGCCACCAGCAGAGATAATCGGGCAGCTGATAGCAATCAGCCCCAGCATTTT.

The chain employs TRBV25-1 and TRBJ2-5; tentatively, D is TRBD1 (6 bases). The CDR3 is made up of 14 amino acids. Germline CDR1 reads MGHDK; CDR2 reads SYGVNS. V was clipped by 9 bases and J by 5 bases, with 19 bases between them. CDR3 nucleotide sequence: TGTGCCAGTACCCCCCGTACAGGGATCGAGACCCAGTACTTC. Translation gives CASTPRTGIETQYF.

This clone was counted a few times. The V call is TRBV7-9, the J call TRBJ1-2; 7 bases line up with TRBD1. Germline CDR1 SEHNR, CDR2 FQNEAQ (reference sequence). Trimming removed 0 bases from V and 7 bases from J; junction bases left unmatched: 8. The CDR3 is made up of 15 amino acids. CDR3 DNA sequence: TGTGCCAGCAGCTTAGCCCTGACAGGGAATGGTGGCTACACCTTC. Its translation: CASSLALTGNGGYTF.

This chain links TRBV29-1 with TRBJ2-5, with 9 positions matching TRBD2. TRBJ2-7 explains the end of the DNA better; the J call may be wrong. This CDR3 has 13 amino acids. Germline V CDR1 and CDR2: SQVTM, ANQGSEA. The CDR3 is CSVRGLAKYEQYF. CDR3 sequence (DNA): TGCAGCGTAAGAGGACTAGCGAAGTACGAGCAGTACTTC.

A note on this clone: One junction end does not reproduce the germline sequence, and a read error may be involved. At the DNA level, this CDR3 is encoded by other sequences in the same sample as well. The V and J genes are TRBV29-1 and TRBJ2-3, with D possibly being TRBD2 (5 bases). Germline values: CDR1 SQVTM, CDR2 ANQGSEA. The CDR3 contains 14 residues. Written as DNA, the CDR3 is TGCAGCGTTGGGGGAGTGGAGAGCACAGATACGCAATATTTT. Translating gives CSVGGVESTDTQYF.

This chain connects TRBV6-1 to TRBJ1-1, with D unclear. The CDR3 totals 13 residues. With 3 bases removed from V and 1 base from J, the gap between germline ends came to 6 bases. From germline, CDR1 is MNHNS and CDR2 SASEGT. The CDR3 sequence: CASSDQSNTEAFF. The CDR3 nucleotides read TGTGCCAGCAGTGATCAGTCGAACACTGAAGCTTTCTTT.

With respect to this clone: The sample carries other DNA sequences with the same CDR3. The J gene is TRBJ2-7, the V gene TRBV9; D uncertain. Trimming cost V 0 bases and J 2 bases, with 12 bases left between them. Germline V gene sequence: CDR1 SGDLS, CDR2 YYNGEE. The CDR3 contains 15 residues. Here the CDR3 reads CASSVEAGGPYEQYF. DNA for the CDR3: TGTGCCAGCAGCGTAGAGGCAGGTGGCCCCTACGAGCAGTACTTC.

This rearrangement joins TRBV2 to TRBJ2-2; D is ambiguous. The V gene's germline CDR1 is SNHLY and CDR2 FYNNEI. The CDR3 extends over 13 amino acids. The V gene lost 6 bases and the J gene lost 1 base, with 6 bases spanning the gap. CDR3 sequence reads: CASSAGNTGELFF. The CDR3 bases are TGTGCCAGCAGCGCCGGGAACACCGGGGAGCTGTTTTTT.

V is TRBV7-9 and J is TRBJ1-1; 8 nucleotides agree with TRBD1. CDR3 size: 15 residues. V gave up 1 base and J gave up 3 bases; unmatched junction bases: 4. Germline lookup yields CDR1 SEHNR and CDR2 FQNEAQ (reference sequence). CDR3 bases: TGTGCCAGCAGCTTAGTCGACAGGGGAGACACTGAAGCTTTCTTT. This encodes CASSLVDRGDTEAFF.

As for this clone: Other DNA sequences in the sample encode the same CDR3. This sequence joins TRBV10-3 and TRBJ2-7; no clear D. Germline V gene sequence: CDR1 ENHRY, CDR2 SYGVKD. The CDR3 runs to 13 residues. The ends were cut back, 3 bases at V and 2 bases at J, with 8 bases in the middle. This CDR3 reads CAISEAGPYEQYF. The CDR3 DNA reads TGTGCCATCAGTGAAGCCGGCCCCTACGAGCAGTACTTC.

This sequence joins TRBV15 and TRBJ2-5, with TRBD2 identical over 13 bases. Trimming took 0 bases from V and 9 from J; bases not matched to a gene: 4. Germline values: CDR1 LNHNV, CDR2 YYDKDF (reference sequence). The CDR3 sequence is 15 residues long. The CDR3: CATSREGTSGTAQYF. Here the CDR3 DNA reads TGTGCCACCAGCAGAGAGGGGACTAGCGGGACGGCCCAGTACTTC.

V gene TRBV5-1 combines with J gene TRBJ2-5, with D possibly matching TRBD1 (6 bases). The CDR3 loop spans 12 amino acids. The V end was cut by 2 bases, the J end by 7 bases, with 9 bases between. Germline-derived CDR1 and CDR2 are SGHRS and YFSETQ. In nucleotides, the CDR3 is TGCGCCAGCAGCTTTCCAGGGGCGACCCAGTACTTC. It translates to CASSFPGATQYF. Full variable domain (missing parts from reference TRBV5-1 and TRBJ2-5): KAGVTQTPRYLIKTRGQQVTLSCSPISGHRSVSWYQQTPGQGLQFLFEYFSETQRNKGNFPGRFSGRQFSNSRSEMNVSTLELGDSALYLCASSFPGATQYFGPGTRLLVL.

This chain connects TRBV30 to TRBJ2-5; D not certain. The CDR3 runs 12 residues. Germline V gene sequence: CDR1 GTSNPN, CDR2 SVGIG (reference sequence). V lost 4 bases, J lost 2 bases, and 8 bases lay in between. The CDR3: CAWNPRQETQYF. The CDR3 coding sequence is TGTGCCTGGAATCCCAGGCAAGAGACCCAGTACTTC.

V usage is TRBV9 and J usage is TRBJ2-1, with D hard to call. Trimming cost V 0 bases and J 4 bases, with 11 bases left between them. This CDR3 has 15 amino acids. Germline CDR1 is SGDLS and CDR2 is YYNGEE. CDR3 sequence reads: CASSVDAALYNEQFF. As DNA, the CDR3 is TGTGCCAGCAGCGTAGATGCGGCTCTTTACAATGAGCAGTTCTTC.

The V call is TRBV4-1, the J call TRBJ1-1; 7 bases match TRBD1. Germline V gives CDR1 MGHRA, CDR2 YSYEKL. The CDR3 consists of 16 residues. J was trimmed by 2 bases and V by 3 bases; bases with no gene match: 9. DNA of the CDR3: TGCGCCAGCAGCCACCTGAGCGGACAGGTAAACACTGAAGCTTTCTTT. Its translation: CASSHLSGQVNTEAFF.

This clone has only a few counts. This chain uses TRBV29-1 with TRBJ2-6; 8 nucleotides agree with TRBD2. The V gene end was trimmed by 2 bases and the J gene end by 0 bases; junction bases not matched to a gene: 6. The CDR3 loop spans 17 amino acids. Germline CDR1 reads SQVTM; CDR2 reads ANQGSEA. The CDR3 coding sequence is TGCAGCGTTGAATATAGCGGGGCGAGCTCTGGGGCCAACGTCCTGACTTTC. Translating gives CSVEYSGASSGANVLTF.

The chain links TRBV14 to TRBJ2-1; TRBD2 matches 10 bases. V shed 4 bases and J 8 bases; nucleotides not matched to a gene: 2. CDR3 size: 13 residues. Germline V CDR1 and CDR2: SGHDN, FVKESK. In DNA, the CDR3 is TGTGCCAGCAGCCCACTAGCGGGATATGAGCAGTTCTTC. It encodes CASSPLAGYEQFF.

The chain joins TRBV20-1 to TRBJ2-1; D remains ambiguous. V was clipped by 0 bases and J by 9 bases, with 6 bases between them. Germline lookup yields CDR1 DFQATT and CDR2 SNEGSKA (reference sequence). The CDR3 consists of 11 residues. The CDR3 DNA follows: TGCAGTGCTAGAGATGCGAGTGAGCAGTTCTTC. Translation gives CSARDASEQFF.

This clone was counted only a few times. J is TRBJ2-1 and V is TRBV5-1; the D gene is possibly TRBD2 (6 bases). The ends were cut back, 4 bases at V and 7 bases at J, with 15 bases in the middle. This CDR3 is built from 14 residues. CDR1 is SGHRS and CDR2 is YFSETQ in the germline V gene. CDR3 region: CASSRGLPENEQFF. The CDR3 DNA reads as TGCGCCAGCAGCAGGGGACTCCCGGAGAATGAGCAGTTCTTC.

This clone came up a few times. This chain joins TRBV9 and TRBJ2-1; 8 nucleotides line up with TRBD1. Germline CDR1 and CDR2: SGDLS and YYNGEE. The CDR3 is made up of 16 amino acids. With V trimmed by 0 bases and J by 2 bases, 4 bases remained unmatched. The CDR3 DNA reads as TGTGCCAGCAGCGTAGGGGGACAGGTAACCTACAATGAGCAGTTCTTC. Protein: CASSVGGQVTYNEQFF.

This chain connects TRBV5-1 to TRBJ2-7, with D possibly being TRBD1 (5 bases). V lost 4 bases, J lost 1 base, and 15 bases lay in between. Looked up from germline, CDR1 is SGHRS and CDR2 is YFSETQ. CDR3 size: 15 residues. The DNA for the CDR3 is TGCGCCAGCAGCCGCGACAGACAAATATCCTACGAGCAGTACTTC. Translation gives CASSRDRQISYEQYF.

J is TRBJ2-2 and V is TRBV4-3; 11 bases fit TRBD1. Trimming removed 4 bases from V and 10 bases from J; junction bases left unmatched: 5. The germline CDR1 and CDR2 sequences are LGHNA and YSLEER. The CDR3 length is 14 residues. The CDR3 DNA reads TGCGCCAGCAGCCCGGACAGGGGGCGGGCGGAGCTGTTTTTT. Translation: CASSPDRGRAELFF.

This clone appeared a few times. This CDR3 is also generated by other DNA sequences in the sample. V usage is TRBV29-1 and J usage is TRBJ1-1, with TRBD1 matching over 7 bases. This CDR3 spans 13 amino acids. Germline V lookup: CDR1 SQVTM, CDR2 ANQGSEA. Trimming took 6 bases from V and 1 from J; bases not matched to a gene: 5. The CDR3 sequence: CSVRTGQNTEAFF. DNA of the CDR3: TGCAGCGTGCGGACAGGCCAGAACACTGAAGCTTTCTTT. Complete variable domain (other parts from reference TRBV29-1 and TRBJ1-1): SAVISQKPSRDICQRGTSLTIQCQVDSQVTMMFWYRQQPGQSLTLIATANQGSEATYESGFVIDKFPISRPNLTFSTLTVSNMSPEDSSIYLCSVRTGQNTEAFFGQGTRLTVV.

The chain combines TRBV2 with TRBJ2-3; 15 bases agree with TRBD2. Per the germline V gene, CDR1 is SNHLY and CDR2 is FYNNEI. V lost 7 bases, J lost 2 bases, and 7 bases stayed unmatched. The CDR3 has 17 residues. The CDR3 DNA reads TGTGCCAGCAACGGACTAGCGGGAGGGCCGGCCACAGATACGCAGTATTTT. As protein: CASNGLAGGPATDTQYF.

This clone was seen a few times. V is TRBV5-4 and J is TRBJ2-3; D may be TRBD2 (6 bases). CDR1 and CDR2 (germline): SGHNT, YYREEE (reference sequence). The V and J ends lost 4 bases and 3 bases respectively, with 15 bases between them. CDR3 size: 15 residues. CDR3 loop: CASSHIRESTDTQYF. The DNA for the CDR3 is TGTGCCAGCAGCCACATCCGGGAGTCGACAGATACGCAGTATTTT.